The rows below give T cell receptor beta chains drawn from one sample of a study of blood T cell repertoires in COVID-19. This table comes from immunoSEQ multiplex PCR, and its TCRdb copy is limited to in-frame clones, with some not included. The data show around 100,000 clones, around 86% seen once. Sequencing was done on a sample of peripheral blood. These TCRs come from a man in his fifties or sixties with COVID-19, enrolled during active disease. Each CDR3 is given without its conserved first and last residue.

j_call cdr3_length v_call cdr3_aa
TRBJ2-7 13 TRBV18 ASSKSPIQGGEQY
TRBJ2-1 13 TRBV19 ASSGQGSSYNEQF
TRBJ2-1 13 TRBV24-1 ATSATGALLNEQF
TRBJ2-2 13 TRBV24-1 ATSGAGVITGELF
TRBJ2-7 14 TRBV19 ASSILPGQGLYEQY
TRBJ2-5 10 TRBV6-2/TRBV6-3 ASSVGAETQY
TRBJ2-7 12 TRBV6-9 ASSSKGQGYEQY
TRBJ1-5 11 TRBV30 AWSVQGAQPQH
TRBJ2-2 12 TRBV29-1 SAGGGRAPGELF
TRBJ1-1 11 TRBV11-3 ASSLGQGGEAF
TRBJ1-4 12 TRBV19 ASRTGGKDEKLF
TRBJ1-1 11 TRBV18 ASSPTVGGQAF